This T cell receptor beta chain derives from a study of spatial heterogeneity in lung cancer. This clonotype occurred many times. A unique molecular identifier was carried by every single TCR cDNA molecule. TCRdb ran MiXCR on the 5' RACE reads and lists one entry per CDR3 protein. The sample holds 43,000 or so distinct CDR3 sequences, approximately 12% seen once. As to time point: blood at routine non-recurrence follow-up after resection. Whole RNA from tumor, nontumor lung or frozen PBMC was sequenced unsorted. This receptor was taken from a male donor with early-stage non-small cell lung cancer. Material: PBMCs, obtained at follow-up.

CDR3 nucleotides: TGCGCCAGCAGCCAATCCGGGACAGGGGATGAAAAACTGTTTTTT. It specifies CASSQSGTGDEKLFF. The chain has TRBV4-3 and TRBJ1-4; 10 bases are shared with TRBD1. The junction had 3 bases not matched to a gene; V was cut back by 2 bases and J by 6 bases. CDR3 length: 15 residues. Germline loops: CDR1 LGHNA, CDR2 YSLEER.